This TCR beta chain was recovered during a study of blood T cell repertoires in COVID-19. Study overall: The United States, Italy and Spain were the sources of the acute and convalescent COVID-19 samples.

Study processing details: From reference gene primer amplification, estimates of nucleated cell counts were derived. Only in-frame clones appear in the TCRdb table, and some are missing; sequencing was by immunoSEQ multiplex PCR. V and J calls and clone size are given by that table; D and trimming were obtained from the DNA. This table holds 300,000 to 350,000 clones, roughly 90% found once. Seattle patients were enrolled while actively infected and followed longitudinally. Germline V gene lookup returns CDR1 ENHRY and CDR2 SYGVKD. With 7 bases clipped from V and 0 bases from J, the junction kept 2 bases outside the gene matches. This CDR3 comprises 14 residues.

The chain carries TRBV10-3 and TRBJ2-1, with 8 bases aligning to TRBD2. Source material: peripheral blood. This receptor was taken from a woman between 35 and 50 years old with COVID-19, enrolled during active disease. The CDR3 DNA reads TGTGCCATCACACGGGAGGGCTCCTACAATGAGCAGTTCTTC. This gives the protein CAITREGSYNEQFF.